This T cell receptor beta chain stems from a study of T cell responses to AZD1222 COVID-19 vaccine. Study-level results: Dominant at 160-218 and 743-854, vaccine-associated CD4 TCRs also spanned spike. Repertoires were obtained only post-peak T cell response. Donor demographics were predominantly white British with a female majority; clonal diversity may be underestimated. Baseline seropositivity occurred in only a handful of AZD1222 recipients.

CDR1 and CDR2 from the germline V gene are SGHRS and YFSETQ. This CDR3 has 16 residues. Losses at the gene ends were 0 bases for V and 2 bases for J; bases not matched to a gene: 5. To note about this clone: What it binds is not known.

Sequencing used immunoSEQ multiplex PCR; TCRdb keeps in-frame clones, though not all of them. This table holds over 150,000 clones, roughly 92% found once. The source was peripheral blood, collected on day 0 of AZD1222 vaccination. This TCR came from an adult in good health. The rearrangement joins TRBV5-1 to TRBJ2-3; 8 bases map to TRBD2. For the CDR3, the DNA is TGCGCCAGCAGCTTGGCCCGGGGGGGGATCACAGATACGCAGTATTTT. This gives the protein CASSLARGGITDTQYF.